This TCR beta chain is from a study of PD-L1 blockade in urothelial cancer. Study-wide background: Patients, treated from 2014 onward, received atezolizumab 1,200 mg intravenously every 3 weeks. Patients' prior chemotherapy regimens numbered 0 to 3. Broader study findings: Those with durable benefit had larger increases in tumor-associated blood clones at 3 weeks.

Generated by immunoSEQ multiplex PCR, the TCRdb table keeps only in-frame clones and is missing some. The data hold about 63,000 clones, with more than 80% observed a single time. Time point meaning: pretreatment peripheral blood. Patients were diagnosed with urothelial carcinoma, either locally advanced or metastatic. V lost 0 bases to trimming and J lost 9 bases, with 15 bases between them. Germline CDR1 reads SQVTM; CDR2 reads ANQGSEA. The CDR3 contains 13 residues. A remark on this clone: Antigen: not known.

Sequencing used PBMCs, obtained around atezolizumab (anti-PD-L1) treatment. This rearrangement joins TRBV29-1 to TRBJ2-7; D might be TRBD2 (6 bases). This TCR derives from a man aged 65 to 79 with urothelial cancer. The CDR3 region is CSVEEDSTGGQYF. The CDR3, as DNA: TGCAGCGTTGAAGAGGACTCTACCGGGGGGCAGTACTTC.